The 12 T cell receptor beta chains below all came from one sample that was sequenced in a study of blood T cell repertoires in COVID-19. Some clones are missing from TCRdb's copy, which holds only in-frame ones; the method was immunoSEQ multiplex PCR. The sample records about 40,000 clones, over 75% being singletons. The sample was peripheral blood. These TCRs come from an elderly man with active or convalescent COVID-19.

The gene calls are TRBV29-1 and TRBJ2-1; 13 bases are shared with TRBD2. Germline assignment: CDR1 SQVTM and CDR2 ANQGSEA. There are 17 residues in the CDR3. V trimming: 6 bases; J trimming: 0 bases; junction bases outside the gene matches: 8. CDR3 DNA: TGCAGCGTCCCACTAGCGGGGGGGCTTAGCTCCTACAATGAGCAGTTCTTC. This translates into CSVPLAGGLSSYNEQFF.

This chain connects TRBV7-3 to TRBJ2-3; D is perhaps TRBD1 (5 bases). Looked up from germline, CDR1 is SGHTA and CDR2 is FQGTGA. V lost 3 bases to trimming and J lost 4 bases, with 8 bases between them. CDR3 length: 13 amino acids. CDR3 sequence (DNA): TGTGCCAGCAGCTTCGACAGATCAGATACGCAGTATTTT. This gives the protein CASSFDRSDTQYF.

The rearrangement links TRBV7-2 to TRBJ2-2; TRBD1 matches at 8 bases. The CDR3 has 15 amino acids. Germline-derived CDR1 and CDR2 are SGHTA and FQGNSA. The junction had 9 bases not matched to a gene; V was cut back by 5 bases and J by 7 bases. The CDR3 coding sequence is TGTGCCAGCAGCAGACGTGGACAGGGAAGCGGGGAGCTGTTTTTT. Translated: CASSRRGQGSGELFF.

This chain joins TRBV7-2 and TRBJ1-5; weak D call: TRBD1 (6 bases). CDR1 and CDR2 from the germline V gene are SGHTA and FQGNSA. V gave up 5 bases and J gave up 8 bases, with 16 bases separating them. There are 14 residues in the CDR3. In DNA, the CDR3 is TGTGCCAGCAGCCAACAGGGATTCACTGAGCCCCAGCATTTT. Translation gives CASSQQGFTEPQHF.

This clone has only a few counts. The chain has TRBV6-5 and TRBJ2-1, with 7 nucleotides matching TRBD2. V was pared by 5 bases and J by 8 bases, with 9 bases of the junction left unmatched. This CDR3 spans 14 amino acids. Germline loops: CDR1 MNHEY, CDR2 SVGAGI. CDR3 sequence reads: CASSRDYSGDEQFF. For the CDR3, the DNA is TGTGCCAGCAGTCGGGACTATAGTGGCGATGAGCAGTTCTTC.

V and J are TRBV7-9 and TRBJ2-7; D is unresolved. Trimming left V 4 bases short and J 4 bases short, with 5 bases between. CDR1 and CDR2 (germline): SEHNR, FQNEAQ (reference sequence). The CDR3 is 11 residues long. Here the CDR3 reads CASSSEYEQYF. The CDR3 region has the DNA TGTGCCAGCAGCTCCGAGTACGAGCAGTACTTC. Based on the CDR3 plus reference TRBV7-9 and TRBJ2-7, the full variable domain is DTGVSQNPRHKITKRGQNVTFRCDPISEHNRLYWYRQTLGQGPEFLTYFQNEAQLEKSRLLSDRFSAERPKGSFSTLEIQRTEQGDSAMYLCASSSEYEQYFGPGTRLTVT.

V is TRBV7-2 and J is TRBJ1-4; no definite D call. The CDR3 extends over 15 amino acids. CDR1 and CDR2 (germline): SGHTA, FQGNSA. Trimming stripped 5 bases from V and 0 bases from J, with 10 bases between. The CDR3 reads CTSSRSGATNEKLFF. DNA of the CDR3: TGTACCAGCAGCCGCTCAGGCGCAACTAATGAAAAACTGTTTTTT.

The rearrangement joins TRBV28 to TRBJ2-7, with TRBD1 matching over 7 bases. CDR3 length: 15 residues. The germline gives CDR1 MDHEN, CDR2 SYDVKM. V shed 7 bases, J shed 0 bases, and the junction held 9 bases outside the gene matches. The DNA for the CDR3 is TGTGCCAGCACCCGGCGACAGGGAAGCTCCTACGAGCAGTACTTC. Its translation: CASTRRQGSSYEQYF.

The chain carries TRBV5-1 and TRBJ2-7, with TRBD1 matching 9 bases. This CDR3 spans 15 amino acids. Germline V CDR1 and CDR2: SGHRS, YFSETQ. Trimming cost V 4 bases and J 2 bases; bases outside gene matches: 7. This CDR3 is CASSPTGQGTYEQYF. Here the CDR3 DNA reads TGCGCCAGCAGCCCTACAGGACAGGGGACCTACGAGCAGTACTTC.

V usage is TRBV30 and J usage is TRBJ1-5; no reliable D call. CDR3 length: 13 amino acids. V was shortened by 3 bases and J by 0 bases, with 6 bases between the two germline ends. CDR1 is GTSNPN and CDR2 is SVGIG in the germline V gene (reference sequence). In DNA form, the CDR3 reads TGTGCCTGGAGCGGTAATAGCAATCAGCCCCAGCATTTT. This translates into CAWSGNSNQPQHF.

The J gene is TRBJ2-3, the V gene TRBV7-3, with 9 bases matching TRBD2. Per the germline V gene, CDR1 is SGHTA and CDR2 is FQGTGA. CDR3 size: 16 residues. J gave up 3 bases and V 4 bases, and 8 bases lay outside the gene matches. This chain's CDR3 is CASSSQGTSRTDTQYF. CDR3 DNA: TGTGCCAGCAGCTCCCAAGGGACTAGCAGAACAGATACGCAGTATTTT.

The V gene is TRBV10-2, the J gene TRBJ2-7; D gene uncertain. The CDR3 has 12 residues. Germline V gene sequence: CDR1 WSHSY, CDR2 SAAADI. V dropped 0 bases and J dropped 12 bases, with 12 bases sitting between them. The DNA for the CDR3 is TGCGCCAGCAGTGAGTCAATGCTAGTGATGTACTTC. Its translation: CASSESMLVMYF.